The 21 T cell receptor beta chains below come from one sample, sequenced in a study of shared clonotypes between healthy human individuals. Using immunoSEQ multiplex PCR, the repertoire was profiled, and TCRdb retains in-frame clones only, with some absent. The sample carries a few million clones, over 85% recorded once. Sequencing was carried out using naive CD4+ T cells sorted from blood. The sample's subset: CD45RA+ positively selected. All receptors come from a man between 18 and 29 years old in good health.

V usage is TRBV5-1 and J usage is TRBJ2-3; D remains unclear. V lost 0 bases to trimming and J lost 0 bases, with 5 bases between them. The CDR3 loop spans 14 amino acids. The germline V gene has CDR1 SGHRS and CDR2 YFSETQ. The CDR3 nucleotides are TGCGCCAGCAGCTTGGTACTCAGCACAGATACGCAGTATTTT. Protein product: CASSLVLSTDTQYF.

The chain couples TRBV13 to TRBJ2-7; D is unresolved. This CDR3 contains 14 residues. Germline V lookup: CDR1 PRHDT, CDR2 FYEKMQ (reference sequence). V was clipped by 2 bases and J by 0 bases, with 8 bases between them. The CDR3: CASSLTATSYEQYF. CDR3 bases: TGTGCCAGCAGCTTAACAGCGACCTCCTACGAGCAGTACTTC.

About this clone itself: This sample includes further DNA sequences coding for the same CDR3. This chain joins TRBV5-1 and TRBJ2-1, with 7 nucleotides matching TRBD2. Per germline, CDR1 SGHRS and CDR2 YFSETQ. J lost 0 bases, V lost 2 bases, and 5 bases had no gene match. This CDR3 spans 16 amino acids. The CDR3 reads CASSLTSASSYNEQFF. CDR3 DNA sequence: TGCGCCAGCAGCTTAACTAGCGCTAGCTCCTACAATGAGCAGTTCTTC.

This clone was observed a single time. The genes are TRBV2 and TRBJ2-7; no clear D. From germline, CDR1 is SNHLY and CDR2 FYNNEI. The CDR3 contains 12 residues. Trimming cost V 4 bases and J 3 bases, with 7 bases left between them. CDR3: CASSVDIYEQYF. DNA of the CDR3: TGTGCCAGCAGTGTCGACATCTACGAGCAGTACTTC.

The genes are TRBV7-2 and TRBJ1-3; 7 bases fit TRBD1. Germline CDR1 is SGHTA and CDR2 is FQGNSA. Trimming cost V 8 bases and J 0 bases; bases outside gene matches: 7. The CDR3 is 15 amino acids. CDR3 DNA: TGTGCCAGCGGAAGAACAGGGGTCTCTGGAAACACCATATATTTT. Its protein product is CASGRTGVSGNTIYF.

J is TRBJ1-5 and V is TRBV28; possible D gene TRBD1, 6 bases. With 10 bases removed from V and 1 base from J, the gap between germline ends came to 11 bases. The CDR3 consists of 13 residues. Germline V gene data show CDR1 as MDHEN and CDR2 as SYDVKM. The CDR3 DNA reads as TGTGCCACCAGGGGAGGGAGCAATCAGCCCCAGCATTTT. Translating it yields CATRGGSNQPQHF.

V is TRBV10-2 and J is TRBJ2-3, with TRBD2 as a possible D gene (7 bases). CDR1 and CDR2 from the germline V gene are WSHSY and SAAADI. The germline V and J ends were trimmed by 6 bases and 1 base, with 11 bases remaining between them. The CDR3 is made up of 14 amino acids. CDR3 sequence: CASRLGGRTDTQYF. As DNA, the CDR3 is TGCGCCAGCAGACTCGGGGGGCGCACAGATACGCAGTATTTT.

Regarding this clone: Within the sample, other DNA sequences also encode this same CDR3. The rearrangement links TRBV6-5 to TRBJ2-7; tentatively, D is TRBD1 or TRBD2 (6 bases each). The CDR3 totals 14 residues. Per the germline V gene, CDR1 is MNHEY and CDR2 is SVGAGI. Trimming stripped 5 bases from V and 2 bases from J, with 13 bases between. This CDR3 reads CASSLGGGPYEQYF. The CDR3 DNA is TGTGCCAGCAGTCTCGGAGGGGGTCCCTACGAGCAGTACTTC.

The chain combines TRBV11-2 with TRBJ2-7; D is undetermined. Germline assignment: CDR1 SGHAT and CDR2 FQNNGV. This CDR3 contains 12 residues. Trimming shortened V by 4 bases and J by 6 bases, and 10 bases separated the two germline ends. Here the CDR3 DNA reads TGTGCCAGCAGCTCCAGGATGGGCGAGCAGTACTTC. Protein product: CASSSRMGEQYF.

The DNA for the CDR3 is TGTGCCAGCAGTCCCGAGGGGGGCGGCTATGGCTACACCTTC. It specifies CASSPEGGGYGYTF. This chain links TRBV6-5 with TRBJ1-2; tentative D call: TRBD1 (6 bases). CDR3 length: 14 residues. V lost 5 bases and J lost 4, with 14 bases in between. Germline CDR1 MNHEY, CDR2 SVGAGI.

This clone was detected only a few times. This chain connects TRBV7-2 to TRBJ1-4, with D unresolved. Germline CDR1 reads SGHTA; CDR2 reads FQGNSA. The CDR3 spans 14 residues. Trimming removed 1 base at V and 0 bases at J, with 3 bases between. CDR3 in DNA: TGTGCCAGCAGCTTAGATACAACTAATGAAAAACTGTTTTTT. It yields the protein CASSLDTTNEKLFF.

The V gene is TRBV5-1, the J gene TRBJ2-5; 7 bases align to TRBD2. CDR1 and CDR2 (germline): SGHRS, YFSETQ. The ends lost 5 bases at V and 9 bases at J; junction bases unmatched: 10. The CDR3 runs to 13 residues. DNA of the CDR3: TGCGCCAGCAGATCAACGGGGGGAGGGGCCCAGTACTTC. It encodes CASRSTGGGAQYF.

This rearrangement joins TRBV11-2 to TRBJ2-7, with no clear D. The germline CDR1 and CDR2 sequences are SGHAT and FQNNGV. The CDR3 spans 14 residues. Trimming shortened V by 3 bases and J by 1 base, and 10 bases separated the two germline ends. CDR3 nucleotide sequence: TGTGCCAGCAGCTTGGAGCAACGGTCCTACGAGCAGTACTTC. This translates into CASSLEQRSYEQYF.

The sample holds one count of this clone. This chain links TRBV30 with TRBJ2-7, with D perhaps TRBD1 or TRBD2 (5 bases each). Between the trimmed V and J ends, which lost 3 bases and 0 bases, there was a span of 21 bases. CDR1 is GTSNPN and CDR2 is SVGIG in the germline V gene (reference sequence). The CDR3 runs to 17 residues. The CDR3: CAWSALFAGASSYEQYF. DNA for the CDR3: TGTGCCTGGAGCGCCCTGTTCGCCGGGGCTAGCTCCTACGAGCAGTACTTC. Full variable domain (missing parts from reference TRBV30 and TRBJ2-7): SQTIHQWPATLVQPVGSPLSLECTVEGTSNPNLYWYRQAAGRGLQLLFYSVGIGQISSEVPQNLSASRPQDRQFILSSKKLLLSDSGFYLCAWSALFAGASSYEQYFGPGTRLTVT.

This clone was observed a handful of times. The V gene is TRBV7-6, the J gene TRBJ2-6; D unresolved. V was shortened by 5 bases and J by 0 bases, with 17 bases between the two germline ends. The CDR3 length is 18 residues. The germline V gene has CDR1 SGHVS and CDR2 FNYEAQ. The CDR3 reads CASSRPLTPSSGANVLTF. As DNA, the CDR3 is TGTGCCAGCAGCCGCCCTCTTACCCCCAGCTCTGGGGCCAACGTCCTGACTTTC.

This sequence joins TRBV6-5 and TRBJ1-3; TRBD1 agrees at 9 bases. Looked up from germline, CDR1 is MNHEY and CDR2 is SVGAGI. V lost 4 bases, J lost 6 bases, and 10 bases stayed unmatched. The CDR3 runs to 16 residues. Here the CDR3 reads CASSSTPGQGENTIYF. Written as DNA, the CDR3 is TGTGCCAGCAGTTCCACTCCGGGACAGGGAGAAAACACCATATATTTT.

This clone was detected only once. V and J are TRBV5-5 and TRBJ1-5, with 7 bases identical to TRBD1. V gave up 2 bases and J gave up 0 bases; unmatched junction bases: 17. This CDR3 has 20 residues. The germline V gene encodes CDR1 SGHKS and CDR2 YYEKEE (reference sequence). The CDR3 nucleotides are TGTGCCAGCAGCTTAACTCTGTTATCCGGGACAGTCTATAGCAATCAGCCCCAGCATTTT. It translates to CASSLTLLSGTVYSNQPQHF. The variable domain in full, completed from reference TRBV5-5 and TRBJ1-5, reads DAGVTQSPTHLIKTRGQQVTLRCSPISGHKSVSWYQQVLGQGPQFIFQYYEKEERGRGNFPDRFSARQFPNYSSELNVNALLLGDSALYLCASSLTLLSGTVYSNQPQHFGDGTRLSIL.

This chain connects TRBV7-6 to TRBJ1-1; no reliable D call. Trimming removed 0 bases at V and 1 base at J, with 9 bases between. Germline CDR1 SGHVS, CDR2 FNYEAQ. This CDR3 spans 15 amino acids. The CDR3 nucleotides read TGTGCCAGCAGCTTAGCTGGCACCCAGAACACTGAAGCTTTCTTT. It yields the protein CASSLAGTQNTEAFF.

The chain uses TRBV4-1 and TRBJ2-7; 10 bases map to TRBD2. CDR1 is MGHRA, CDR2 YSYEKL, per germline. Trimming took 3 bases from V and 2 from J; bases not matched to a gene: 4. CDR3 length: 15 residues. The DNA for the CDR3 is TGCGCCAGCAGCCATCCGGGACTAGCGACCTACGAGCAGTACTTC. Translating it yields CASSHPGLATYEQYF.

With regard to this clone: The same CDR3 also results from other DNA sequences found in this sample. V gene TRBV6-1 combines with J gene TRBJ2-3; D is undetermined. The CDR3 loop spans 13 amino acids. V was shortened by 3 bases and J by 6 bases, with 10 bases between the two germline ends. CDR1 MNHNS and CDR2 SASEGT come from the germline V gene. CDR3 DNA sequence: TGTGCCAGCAGTGATTGGGGATCGGATACGCAGTATTTT. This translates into CASSDWGSDTQYF.

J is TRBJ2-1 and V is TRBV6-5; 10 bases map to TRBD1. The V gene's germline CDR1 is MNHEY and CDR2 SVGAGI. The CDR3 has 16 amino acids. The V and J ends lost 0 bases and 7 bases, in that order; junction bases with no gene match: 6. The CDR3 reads CASSYSVGQGHNEQFF. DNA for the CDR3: TGTGCCAGCAGTTACTCGGTGGGACAGGGGCATAATGAGCAGTTCTTC.